The 25 T cell receptor beta chains given below trace back to one sample, sequenced in a study of vaccination effects on CD4 cells after COVID-19. Sequencing was preceded by expansion of antigen-specific CD4+ T cells with viral peptide pools in the ViraFEST assay. Having been cultured for 9 to 11 days, the cells underwent CD4+ T cell isolation. From March to December 2020, the person had a SARS-CoV-2 infection that was confirmed by PCR. No antigen is known for these receptors. The table came from immunoSEQ multiplex PCR; TCRdb's copy has only in-frame clones and leaves some out. The sample yields 30,000 to 35,000 clones, 72% seen once. The sample in question was CD4+ T cells from PBMCs cultured with a peptide pool, obtained before COVID-19 vaccination. The source of these receptors is a human donor who had a prior SARS-CoV-2 infection.

This chain joins TRBV4-1 and TRBJ2-1; weak D call: TRBD2 (5 bases). V was clipped by 4 bases and J by 3 bases, with 13 bases between them. From germline, CDR1 is MGHRA and CDR2 YSYEKL. This CDR3 is built from 15 residues. The CDR3 DNA is TGCGCCAGCAGCCCGGTCCCGGGGTTCTACAATGAGCAGTTCTTC. As protein: CASSPVPGFYNEQFF.

This sequence joins TRBV6-5 and TRBJ2-5, with D possibly TRBD2 on 7 matching bases. The V end was cut by 8 bases, the J end by 2 bases, with 15 bases between. CDR3 size: 14 residues. Germline assignment: CDR1 MNHEY and CDR2 SVGAGI. The CDR3 nucleotides read TGTGCCAGCCGAGGGGGGGCGAGACAAGAGACCCAGTACTTC. Its protein product is CASRGGARQETQYF.

The CDR3 DNA reads TGTGCCAGCAGCTTCCGGGGAGGGGGGGCATTTGGGTATGGCTACACCTTC. This gives the protein CASSFRGGGAFGYGYTF. The V and J genes are TRBV7-2 and TRBJ1-2; D is perhaps TRBD1 (6 bases). Per germline, CDR1 SGHTA and CDR2 FQGNSA. V lost 3 bases to trimming and J lost 5 bases, with 22 bases between them. The CDR3 extends over 17 amino acids.

The chain couples TRBV13 to TRBJ2-7; 12 nucleotides match TRBD2. V lost 2 bases and J lost 0; bases outside the gene matches: 14. CDR1 is PRHDT, CDR2 FYEKMQ, per germline (reference sequence). This CDR3 is 20 amino acids long. The CDR3 loop reads CASSLSLGLAGRYDSYEQYF. For the CDR3, the DNA is TGTGCCAGCAGCTTAAGTCTAGGACTAGCGGGGCGGTATGACTCCTACGAGCAGTACTTC.

V is TRBV11-2 and J is TRBJ2-1; 7 bases map to TRBD1. V shed 6 bases and J 8 bases; nucleotides not matched to a gene: 7. The germline V gene encodes CDR1 SGHAT and CDR2 FQNNGV. This CDR3 spans 13 amino acids. In DNA, the CDR3 is TGTGCCAGCAGGCGAACAGGGGTCCATGAGCAGTTCTTC. The encoded protein is CASRRTGVHEQFF.

This sequence joins TRBV5-1 and TRBJ1-3, with D possibly TRBD1 on 5 matching bases. The CDR3 runs to 16 residues. Germline V gives CDR1 SGHRS, CDR2 YFSETQ. With 6 bases removed from V and 4 bases from J, the gap between germline ends came to 20 bases. The CDR3 DNA reads TGCGCCAGCACGGGGCCTTCAGGACCCTCCGGAAACACCATATATTTT. This sequence encodes CASTGPSGPSGNTIYF. The whole variable domain, remainder taken from reference TRBV5-1 and TRBJ1-3, is KAGVTQTPRYLIKTRGQQVTLSCSPISGHRSVSWYQQTPGQGLQFLFEYFSETQRNKGNFPGRFSGRQFSNSRSEMNVSTLELGDSALYLCASTGPSGPSGNTIYFGEGSWLTVV.

In regard to this clone: One junction end does not reproduce the germline sequence, and a read error may be involved. The chain combines TRBV7-2 with TRBJ1-6; weak D call: TRBD1 (6 bases). The CDR3 is made up of 15 amino acids. CDR1 is SGHTA and CDR2 is FQGNSA in the germline V gene. CDR3 in amino acids: CASSLDSGEVSPLHF. The CDR3, as DNA: TGTGCCAGCAGTTTAGATTCAGGGGAGGTTTCACCCCTCCACTTT.

The rearrangement joins TRBV4-2 to TRBJ1-4, with 9 bases identical to TRBD1. The CDR3 totals 16 residues. Germline V gene lookup returns CDR1 LGHNA and CDR2 YNFKEQ. Germline trimming cut 3 bases from V and 4 bases from J; bases unmatched to any gene: 6. The CDR3 loop reads CASSQVQGADNEKLFF. The CDR3 DNA sequence: TGTGCCAGCAGCCAGGTACAGGGGGCAGATAATGAAAAACTGTTTTTT.

The chain carries TRBV18 and TRBJ1-5, with TRBD1 identical over 10 bases. The V segment lost 6 bases and the J segment 3 bases; nucleotides outside the gene matches: 5. This CDR3 comprises 15 residues. Germline values: CDR1 KGHSH, CDR2 LQKENI. The chain's CDR3 is CASSPTGGLNQPQHF. The CDR3 nucleotides read TGTGCCAGCTCTCCGACAGGGGGCCTCAATCAGCCCCAGCATTTT.

The rearrangement uses TRBV6-2 or TRBV6-3 and TRBJ2-7, with D uncertain. The germline V and J ends were trimmed by 0 bases and 5 bases, with 8 bases remaining between them. Per the germline V gene, CDR1 is MNHEY and CDR2 is SVGEGT. The CDR3 spans 13 residues. Here the CDR3 DNA reads TGTGCCAGCAGTTACTCGCGGCAGAACGAGCAGTACTTC. It codes for CASSYSRQNEQYF.

The chain uses TRBV3-1 (or the pseudogene TRBV3-2) and TRBJ2-3; 9 nucleotides agree with TRBD2. CDR1 and CDR2 from the germline V gene are LGHDT and YNNKEL (reference sequence). The CDR3 spans 13 residues. Trimming took 5 bases from V and 8 from J; bases not matched to a gene: 5. In DNA, the CDR3 is TGTGCCAGCAGCTCCCGAGCGGGAGGTACGCAGTATTTT. This encodes CASSSRAGGTQYF.

The chain uses TRBV11-3 and TRBJ2-5; D is possibly TRBD2 (5 bases). Germline lookup yields CDR1 SGHNT and CDR2 YENEEA. Trimming took off 0 bases at V and 5 bases at J, with 19 bases between the two ends. This CDR3 is 17 amino acids long. This chain's CDR3 is CASSLDVRNYWEETQYF. The CDR3 DNA reads TGTGCCAGCAGCTTAGATGTGAGAAACTACTGGGAGGAGACCCAGTACTTC.

The chain recombines TRBV12-5 with TRBJ2-1; 7 nucleotides agree with TRBD2. Germline V gene lookup returns CDR1 LGHNT and CDR2 FRNRAP. This CDR3 region has 15 residues. V lost 2 bases, J lost 5 bases, and 6 bases stayed unmatched. CDR3 DNA sequence: TGTGCTAGTGGTTTGTTTTCTAGCGGAGACAATGAGCAGTTCTTC. Its translation: CASGLFSSGDNEQFF.

The CDR3 bases are TGTGCCTGGAGTGACCGATTGGGGACAGGGGGTAGTAGGGTTCGGTTCTTC. Protein: CAWSDRLGTGGSRVRFF. This chain connects TRBV30 to TRBJ2-1, with 11 bases identical to TRBD1. Germline V gene lookup returns CDR1 GTSNPN and CDR2 SVGIG (reference sequence). The CDR3 has 17 amino acids. With V trimmed by 1 base and J by 15 bases, 20 bases remained unmatched. Based on the CDR3 plus reference TRBV30 and TRBJ2-1, the full variable domain is SQTIHQWPATLVQPVGSPLSLECTVEGTSNPNLYWYRQAAGRGLQLLFYSVGIGQISSEVPQNLSASRPQDRQFILSSKKLLLSDSGFYLCAWSDRLGTGGSRVRFFGPGTRLTVL.

This clone was seen only a few times. The chain uses TRBV4-1 and TRBJ2-7, with TRBD2 identical over 9 bases. V shed 1 base and J 4 bases; nucleotides not matched to a gene: 5. Germline V CDR1 and CDR2: MGHRA, YSYEKL. This CDR3 comprises 15 residues. The CDR3 region has the DNA TGCGCCAGCAGCCAAGGGTCTAGCGGGATTTACGAGCAGTACTTC. Translating it yields CASSQGSSGIYEQYF.

The genes are TRBV4-1 and TRBJ2-1; no clear D. CDR3 length equals 17 residues. Germline CDR1 is MGHRA and CDR2 is YSYEKL. Deletions cut 2 bases from V and 4 bases from J, with 18 bases between. The CDR3 sequence is CASSQQWTNDLYNEQFF. The DNA of the CDR3 is TGCGCCAGCAGCCAACAATGGACGAACGACCTTTACAATGAGCAGTTCTTC.

The chain links TRBV12-3 or TRBV12-4 to TRBJ1-5; D not resolved. This CDR3 has 12 amino acids. V was pared by 4 bases and J by 12 bases, with 13 bases between. This CDR3 is CASSSSWLGQHF. CDR3 bases: TGTGCCAGCAGTTCCTCCTGGCTGGGCCAGCATTTT.

The chain uses TRBV5-1 and TRBJ1-2, with 10 bases aligning to TRBD1. Germline V gene lookup returns CDR1 SGHRS and CDR2 YFSETQ. Unmatched junction bases numbered 9, after V lost 2 bases and J lost 8 bases. CDR3 size: 15 residues. The CDR3 DNA is TGCGCCAGCAGCTTTTCGGGACAGGGGCCGAGGGGCTACACCTTC. Translated: CASSFSGQGPRGYTF.

This rearrangement joins TRBV19 to TRBJ2-7; 7 bases are shared with TRBD1. V trimming: 0 bases; J trimming: 2 bases; junction bases outside the gene matches: 4. The CDR3 loop spans 15 amino acids. In germline, CDR1 is LNHDA, CDR2 SQIVND (reference sequence). The CDR3 loop reads CASSIDWDRAYEQYF. The CDR3 nucleotides read TGTGCCAGTAGTATAGATTGGGACAGAGCCTACGAGCAGTACTTC.

The chain has TRBV6-2 or TRBV6-3 and TRBJ1-5; D is possibly TRBD1 (6 bases). V was trimmed by 4 bases and J by 3 bases, leaving 13 bases between them. Germline V gene lookup returns CDR1 MNHEY and CDR2 SVGEGT. The CDR3 spans 15 residues. In DNA, the CDR3 is TGTGCCAGCAGTTGGCTGACAGGCCTCAATCAGCCCCAGCATTTT. Its translation: CASSWLTGLNQPQHF.

This clone was found once. V is TRBV7-2 and J is TRBJ1-1, with 8 bases identical to TRBD1. V lost 5 bases, J lost 6 bases, and 5 bases stayed unmatched. The CDR3 contains 13 residues. Germline V gene data show CDR1 as SGHTA and CDR2 as FQGNSA. CDR3 sequence (DNA): TGTGCCAGCAGCCCCCAGGGGGCTTCTGAAGCTTTCTTT. Translating gives CASSPQGASEAFF.

V gene TRBV5-5 combines with J gene TRBJ2-3, with 12 bases lining up with TRBD2. Trimming removed 7 bases from V and 6 bases from J; junction bases left unmatched: 12. Germline assignment: CDR1 SGHKS and CDR2 YYEKEE (reference sequence). This CDR3 has 16 amino acids. The CDR3 loop reads CASGTGLAGPKDTQYF. CDR3 in DNA: TGTGCCAGCGGTACCGGACTAGCGGGGCCCAAGGATACGCAGTATTTT.

The V gene is TRBV6-2 or TRBV6-3, the J gene TRBJ1-5; 8 bases are shared with TRBD1. Looked up from germline, CDR1 is MNHEY and CDR2 is SVGEGT. The CDR3 extends over 19 amino acids. V shed 0 bases and J 1 base; nucleotides not matched to a gene: 11. This chain's CDR3 is CASSYSSRQGASSNQPQHF. DNA for the CDR3: TGTGCCAGCAGTTACTCTTCCCGGCAGGGGGCGTCGAGCAATCAGCCCCAGCATTTT.

The table lists this clone with a few counts. This chain connects TRBV19 to TRBJ2-7, with 11 nucleotides matching TRBD1. The CDR3 is 17 amino acids. The V and J ends lost 1 base and 5 bases, in that order; junction bases with no gene match: 10. Looked up from germline, CDR1 is LNHDA and CDR2 is SQIVND (reference sequence). The CDR3 loop is CASSIALKGTGGNEQYF. CDR3 coding DNA: TGTGCCAGTAGTATAGCCCTTAAGGGGACAGGGGGAAACGAGCAGTACTTC.

The chain links TRBV12-3 or TRBV12-4 to TRBJ1-2, with D unclear. This CDR3 has 13 amino acids. V dropped 1 base and J dropped 6 bases, with 9 bases sitting between them. CDR3 protein: CASSLGSPHGYTF. CDR3 DNA sequence: TGTGCCAGCAGTTTAGGCTCTCCACATGGCTACACCTTC.